The present TCR beta chain was sequenced within a study of blood T cell repertoires in COVID-19. About the research overall: Researchers got acute and convalescent COVID-19 samples from the United States, Italy and Spain. T cells, B-cell-depleted T cells, or PBMCs provided the cDNA or gDNA that served as material.

Study processing details: Amplified reference gene primers provided the basis for estimating nucleated cell counts. Only in-frame clones appear in the TCRdb table, and some are missing; sequencing was by immunoSEQ multiplex PCR. That table supplies the V and J calls and clone size; D and trimming were determined from the DNA. The sample yields 130,000 to 150,000 clones, around 85% seen once. This clone came up a few times. The receptor was isolated from a woman aged 40-49 years with active or convalescent COVID-19. Sequenced: peripheral blood.

CDR3 DNA sequence: TGTGCCAGCAGTCAATTAAGGGGATATAGCAATCAGCCCCAGCATTTT. Translation: CASSQLRGYSNQPQHF. The chain uses TRBV28 and TRBJ1-5, with D perhaps matching TRBD1 (5 bases). Germline lookup yields CDR1 MDHEN and CDR2 SYDVKM. This CDR3 contains 16 residues. V lost 5 bases to trimming and J lost 0 bases, with 14 bases between them.